The 21 T cell receptor beta chains in this list originate from one sample, sequenced in a study of cytomegalovirus exposure and HLA in healthy donors. PCR amplification relied on 60 Vbeta primers (plus 13 Jbeta primers). Sequenced by immunoSEQ multiplex PCR; TCRdb stores in-frame clones only, minus some. The sample includes about 200,000 clones, more than 80% of them seen just once. Sample: PBMCs. All receptors come from a man between 25 and 39 years old in good health and CMV-seronegative.

The rearrangement uses TRBV4-2 and TRBJ2-3; 12 positions match TRBD2. The CDR3 totals 17 residues. Per the germline V gene, CDR1 is LGHNA and CDR2 is YNFKEQ. Trimming took 4 bases from V and 2 from J; bases not matched to a gene: 7. CDR3 DNA: TGTGCCAGCAGCCTACTAAGGACTAGCGGGGCCACAGATACGCAGTATTTT. As protein: CASSLLRTSGATDTQYF.

This clone was seen only a few times. V is TRBV28 and J is TRBJ1-6, with D hard to call. Trimming cost V 4 bases and J 2 bases, with 15 bases left between them. CDR1 is MDHEN and CDR2 is SYDVKM in the germline V gene. The CDR3 runs to 17 residues. The CDR3 sequence: CASSYQPTLPYNSPLHF. The CDR3 region has the DNA TGTGCCAGCAGTTACCAACCGACTCTTCCCTATAATTCACCCCTCCACTTT. Using reference TRBV28 and TRBJ1-6 for the parts outside the CDR3, the full variable domain is DVKVTQSSRYLVKRTGEKVFLECVQDMDHENMFWYRQDPGLGLRLIYFSYDVKMKEKGDIPEGYSVSREKKERFSLILESASTNQTSMYLCASSYQPTLPYNSPLHFGNGTRLTVT.

The rearrangement uses TRBV6-1 and TRBJ2-3; 10 bases agree with TRBD2. With 5 bases clipped from V and 2 bases from J, the junction kept 4 bases outside the gene matches. CDR1 MNHNS and CDR2 SASEGT come from the germline V gene. CDR3 length: 15 residues. In nucleotides, the CDR3 is TGTGCCAGCAGTAGGACTAGCGGATACACAGATACGCAGTATTTT. This gives the protein CASSRTSGYTDTQYF.

The rearrangement links TRBV29-1 to TRBJ2-1; 10 bases match TRBD2. The CDR3 is 14 residues long. The ends lost 4 bases at V and 7 bases at J; junction bases unmatched: 7. Germline assignment: CDR1 SQVTM and CDR2 ANQGSEA. The CDR3 protein is CSVVPAGGPNEQFF. CDR3 nucleotides: TGCAGCGTTGTCCCAGCGGGGGGGCCGAATGAGCAGTTCTTC.

The V gene is TRBV5-1, the J gene TRBJ2-7; the match to TRBD1 covers 9 bases. There are 16 residues in the CDR3. Germline V CDR1 and CDR2: SGHRS, YFSETQ. J was trimmed by 1 base and V by 0 bases; bases with no gene match: 5. CDR3 DNA sequence: TGCGCCAGCAGCTTGGCGTCCGGACAGGGGTCCTACGAGCAGTACTTC. Its protein product is CASSLASGQGSYEQYF.

This clone appeared once. The chain uses TRBV28 and TRBJ2-1; TRBD2 aligns across 13 bases. CDR3 length: 16 residues. The trim removed 5 bases at V and 5 bases at J, leaving 6 bases unmatched. CDR1 and CDR2 (germline): MDHEN, SYDVKM. For the CDR3, the DNA is TGTGCCAGCAGTCCGTGGACTAGCGGGGGCCACAATGAGCAGTTCTTC. Translated, it gives CASSPWTSGGHNEQFF.

The rearrangement joins TRBV28 to TRBJ2-7, with D maybe TRBD2 (5 bases). V lost 3 bases, J lost 3 bases, and 6 bases lay in between. Germline CDR1 reads MDHEN; CDR2 reads SYDVKM. This CDR3 spans 12 amino acids. The CDR3 DNA follows: TGTGCCAGCAGTTTCGGGGTCTACGAGCAGTACTTC. Translation: CASSFGVYEQYF.

The chain recombines TRBV11-2 with TRBJ2-7; 7 nucleotides agree with TRBD1. J was trimmed by 2 bases and V by 5 bases; bases with no gene match: 3. The CDR3 extends over 13 amino acids. Per germline, CDR1 SGHAT and CDR2 FQNNGV. The CDR3 bases are TGTGCCAGCAGCCTTGACAGGGCCTACGAGCAGTACTTC. As protein: CASSLDRAYEQYF.

A single count supports this clone. V is TRBV27 and J is TRBJ1-5; 8 positions match TRBD1. Germline V gene sequence: CDR1 MNHEY, CDR2 SMNVEV (reference sequence). CDR3 size: 16 residues. V lost 5 bases to trimming and J lost 0 bases; unmatched junction nucleotides: 6. DNA for the CDR3: TGTGCCAGCAGTCTACGACAGGGGCTTAGCAATCAGCCCCAGCATTTT. Translating it yields CASSLRQGLSNQPQHF.

This clone was detected once. The chain links TRBV28 to TRBJ1-5; D may be TRBD1 (5 bases). The CDR3 runs to 16 residues. The V gene's germline CDR1 is MDHEN and CDR2 SYDVKM. V lost 5 bases and J 7 bases, leaving 21 bases between the germline ends. The CDR3 nucleotides are TGTGCCAGCAGTAGTTTTGCAGGGTATTTGGACCAGCCCCAGCATTTT. It specifies CASSSFAGYLDQPQHF.

The J gene is TRBJ1-4, the V gene TRBV5-1; 9 bases agree with TRBD1. This CDR3 is 14 amino acids long. With V trimmed by 4 bases and J by 8 bases, 6 bases remained unmatched. Germline V gives CDR1 SGHRS, CDR2 YFSETQ. Written as DNA, the CDR3 is TGCGCCAGCAGCCTCCGGACAGGGGAAGAAAAACTGTTTTTT. Its translation: CASSLRTGEEKLFF.

The chain couples TRBV27 to TRBJ1-6, with D uncertain. Germline values: CDR1 MNHEY, CDR2 SMNVEV (reference sequence). V was trimmed by 3 bases and J by 0 bases, leaving 12 bases between them. The CDR3 consists of 17 residues. CDR3 sequence (DNA): TGTGCCAGCAGTTTTATCCGGACTCGCTCCTATAATTCACCCCTCCACTTT. It translates to CASSFIRTRSYNSPLHF.

The chain is built from TRBV27 and TRBJ2-3; D possibly corresponds to TRBD2 (7 bases). Germline CDR1 is MNHEY and CDR2 is SMNVEV (reference sequence). The CDR3 extends over 16 amino acids. Trimming took off 6 bases at V and 1 base at J, with 17 bases between the two ends. The CDR3 sequence is CASSRTGGWGTDTQYF. CDR3 in DNA: TGTGCCAGCAGCCGAACGGGGGGCTGGGGCACAGATACGCAGTATTTT.

This chain uses TRBV27 with TRBJ2-7; the D gene is possibly TRBD1 (6 bases). V was pared by 2 bases and J by 3 bases, with 11 bases between. The CDR3 totals 14 residues. The germline V gene encodes CDR1 MNHEY and CDR2 SMNVEV (reference sequence). The CDR3 nucleotides are TGTGCCAGCAGTTTAAGGGGCAGGGGCTACGAGCAGTACTTC. This gives the protein CASSLRGRGYEQYF.

The chain recombines TRBV5-5 with TRBJ2-1, with D hard to call. Trimming stripped 2 bases from V and 0 bases from J, with 9 bases between. In germline, CDR1 is SGHKS, CDR2 YYEKEE (reference sequence). The CDR3 is 15 residues long. Here the CDR3 DNA reads TGTGCCAGCAGCTTTGGCGGAAGCTCCTACAATGAGCAGTTCTTC. This translates into CASSFGGSSYNEQFF.

The V gene is TRBV6-6, the J gene TRBJ2-5; D remains ambiguous. Near its end, the DNA agrees better with TRBJ2-7, so the J call may be wrong. Germline V gene data show CDR1 as MNHNY and CDR2 as SVGAGI (reference sequence). The CDR3 consists of 14 residues. CDR3 DNA sequence: TGTGCCAGCAGTACGTCACTTCTCTCCTACGAGCAGTACTTC. Its protein is CASSTSLLSYEQYF.

V gene TRBV9 combines with J gene TRBJ2-1; D is possibly TRBD2 (6 bases). Per the germline V gene, CDR1 is SGDLS and CDR2 is YYNGEE. V was cut by 2 bases and J by 7 bases, with 10 bases left in between. The CDR3 has 13 amino acids. CDR3 DNA: TGTGCCAGCAGCGTCCGTCTAGCGAATGAGCAGTTCTTC. It codes for CASSVRLANEQFF. The full variable domain, rest sourced from reference TRBV9 and TRBJ2-1, is DSGVTQTPKHLITATGQRVTLRCSPRSGDLSVYWYQQSLDQGLQFLIQYYNGEERAKGNILERFSAQQFPDLHSELNLSSLELGDSALYFCASSVRLANEQFFGPGTRLTVL.

V gene TRBV7-2 combines with J gene TRBJ1-2, with 8 nucleotides matching TRBD1. The CDR3 is 14 amino acids. With V trimmed by 4 bases and J by 14 bases, 15 bases remained unmatched. Germline V lookup: CDR1 SGHTA, CDR2 FQGNSA. The CDR3 sequence is CASSSSAAGGVRTF. For the CDR3, the DNA is TGTGCCAGCAGCTCATCGGCCGCAGGGGGCGTGAGGACCTTC. Full variable domain (remainder filled in from reference TRBV7-2 and TRBJ1-2): GAGVSQSPSNKVTEKGKDVELRCDPISGHTALYWYRQSLGQGLEFLIYFQGNSAPDKSGLPSDRFSAERTGGSVSTLTIQRTQQEDSAVYLCASSSSAAGGVRTFGSGTRLTVV.

The chain recombines TRBV5-1 with TRBJ2-3; TRBD1 matches 7 bases. Germline V CDR1 and CDR2: SGHRS, YFSETQ. The CDR3 extends over 15 amino acids. Trimming cost V 4 bases and J 3 bases; bases outside gene matches: 8. CDR3 in DNA: TGCGCCAGCAGCCTATTGACAGGGCCAACAGATACGCAGTATTTT. Its translation is CASSLLTGPTDTQYF.

This chain links TRBV7-2 with TRBJ2-5; 9 bases align to TRBD2. The CDR3 is 15 amino acids. The germline V gene encodes CDR1 SGHTA and CDR2 FQGNSA. V trimming: 5 bases; J trimming: 4 bases; junction bases outside the gene matches: 8. In DNA form, the CDR3 reads TGTGCCAGCAGCACGGGACTAGCTCTGTCAGAGACCCAGTACTTC. Amino acid sequence: CASSTGLALSETQYF.

This clone showed up just once. The chain links TRBV6-1 to TRBJ2-5, with 14 bases fitting TRBD2. Germline V gene sequence: CDR1 MNHNS, CDR2 SASEGT. The CDR3 sequence is 15 residues long. After removal of 7 bases from V and 5 bases from J, the junction contained 6 bases not matched to a gene. CDR3: CASTPTSGGAETQYF. In DNA form, the CDR3 reads TGTGCCAGCACTCCGACTAGCGGGGGGGCGGAGACCCAGTACTTC.